The clone carrying this T cell receptor (beta chain) was counted at least ten times. One end of the junction fails to match germline, which may point to a read error. This sample is drawn from a study of regulatory T cells in long-lasting Graves disease. Time point: newly diagnosed GD, antithyroid drugs for less than 3 months. Preparation of the TCR library used RNA extracted from PBMCs. Germline loops: CDR1 SGHRS, CDR2 YFSETQ. The CDR3 covers 14 residues. Combining iRepertoire HTBI primers with Arm-PCR of CDR3 regions, the authors built TCR beta libraries. TCRdb recomputed calls from the multiplex PCR reads with MiXCR, one row per CDR3 protein. The sample has 450,000 to 650,000 distinct CDR3 sequences, 16% seen once. These data were also reused for a study on T cells in Graves' hyperthyroidism and ophthalmopathy.

The sample in question was peripheral blood mononuclear cells (PBMCs), obtained at new diagnosis, from a patient treated with antithyroid drugs. The sequence came from a woman aged 35-65 years with Graves disease. V usage is TRBV5-1 and J usage is TRBJ1-2; maybe TRBD1 (6 bases). CDR3 residues: CASSPPGQNYGYTF. The CDR3 DNA sequence: TGTGCCAGCAGCCCGCCGGGACAAAACTATGGCTACACCTTC.